The 14 T cell receptor beta chains below were found in one sample sequenced in a study of T cell changes during pregnancy in multiple sclerosis. Generated by immunoSEQ multiplex PCR, the TCRdb table keeps only in-frame clones and is missing some. The profile covers fewer than 110,000 clones, with 80% to 95% appearing a single time and 3.1% taken by the ten largest. This specimen consisted of peripheral blood, obtained in the second trimester of pregnancy. The receptors stem from a female donor with multiple sclerosis, enrolled in a pregnancy study.

As concerns this clone: Sequence at one end of the junction differs from germline and may be a read error. V and J are TRBV11-3 and TRBJ2-7, with D perhaps TRBD2 (5 bases). The CDR3 runs 13 residues. CDR1 and CDR2 (germline): SGHNT, YENEEA. The DNA for the CDR3 is TGTACCAGCAGCTTAGGAGGAGCCTACGAGCAGTACTTC. Translating it yields CTSSLGGAYEQYF.

V and J are TRBV6-6 and TRBJ1-1; D perhaps matches TRBD1 (5 bases). The CDR3 runs to 13 residues. Germline V gives CDR1 MNHNY, CDR2 SVGAGI (reference sequence). V gave up 0 bases and J gave up 8 bases, with 10 bases separating them. CDR3 region: CASSYSRQLEAFF. CDR3 coding DNA: TGTGCCAGCAGTTACTCGAGACAGCTCGAAGCTTTCTTT.

The chain joins TRBV11-2 to TRBJ2-7; 9 positions match TRBD2. The V gene end was trimmed by 1 base and the J gene end by 3 bases; junction bases not matched to a gene: 4. CDR1 is SGHAT and CDR2 is FQNNGV in the germline V gene. There are 15 residues in the CDR3. CDR3 bases: TGTGCCAGCAGCTTAGTTCTGCGGGAGGGCTACGAGCAGTACTTC. Protein sequence: CASSLVLREGYEQYF.

The rearrangement uses TRBV11-2 and TRBJ2-7; D gene uncertain. Trimming cost V 5 bases and J 6 bases, with 8 bases left between them. This CDR3 comprises 11 residues. From germline, CDR1 is SGHAT and CDR2 FQNNGV. The CDR3 spells CASSTPPEQYF. The CDR3 nucleotides read TGTGCCAGCAGCACACCTCCCGAGCAGTACTTC.

The rearrangement joins TRBV7-8 to TRBJ2-1, with 10 bases identical to TRBD1. The CDR3 contains 13 residues. Germline-derived CDR1 and CDR2 are SGHVS and FQNEAQ. V shed 2 bases and J 12 bases; nucleotides not matched to a gene: 4. The CDR3 DNA is TGTGCCAGCAGCTTACAGGGGACAGGGGTGCAGTTCTTC. Translation gives CASSLQGTGVQFF. The complete variable domain, with remaining parts taken from reference TRBV7-8 and TRBJ2-1, reads GAGVSQSPRYKVAKRGQDVALRCDPISGHVSLFWYQQALGQGPEFLTYFQNEAQLDKSGLPSDRFFAERPEGSVSTLKIQRTQQEDSAVYLCASSLQGTGVQFFGPGTRLTVL.

CDR3: CASSLMGGTETQYF. DNA for the CDR3: TGTGCCAGCAGTCTCATGGGGGGAACAGAGACCCAGTACTTC. This chain connects TRBV28 to TRBJ2-5; D might be TRBD2 (6 bases). The CDR3 has 14 amino acids. V gave up 5 bases and J gave up 4 bases, with 14 bases separating them. Germline lookup yields CDR1 MDHEN and CDR2 SYDVKM.

The CDR3 is CASSPAGRTHEQYF. The DNA for the CDR3 is TGTGCCAGCTCACCGGCGGGAAGGACCCACGAGCAGTACTTC. This sequence joins TRBV18 and TRBJ2-7; weak D call: TRBD2 (6 bases). The CDR3 is 14 amino acids. Trimming took 3 bases from V and 5 from J, leaving 14 bases between them. CDR1 is KGHSH and CDR2 is LQKENI in the germline V gene.

The V gene is TRBV7-2, the J gene TRBJ1-1; no firm D call. Germline CDR1 SGHTA, CDR2 FQGNSA. V lost 5 bases and J 5 bases, leaving 18 bases between the germline ends. The CDR3 extends over 15 amino acids. This CDR3 is CASSLRTGIKTEAFF. CDR3 DNA: TGTGCCAGCAGCCTCCGGACGGGAATAAAGACTGAAGCTTTCTTT.

This clone was seen a handful of times. The chain recombines TRBV2 with TRBJ1-5, with 9 bases lining up with TRBD1. The ends lost 6 bases at V and 6 bases at J; junction bases unmatched: 6. The V gene's germline CDR1 is SNHLY and CDR2 FYNNEI. The CDR3 runs to 14 residues. The CDR3 reads CASRPGQGVQPQHF. The CDR3 DNA sequence: TGTGCCAGCAGGCCGGGACAGGGAGTTCAGCCCCAGCATTTT.

This clone was detected a few times. The CDR3 nucleotides read TGTGCCAGCTCACCCCTCTGGGACAGCCATGAGCAGTTCTTC. It yields the protein CASSPLWDSHEQFF. The rearrangement links TRBV18 to TRBJ2-1; 7 bases agree with TRBD1. Germline V gives CDR1 KGHSH, CDR2 LQKENI. V was pared by 3 bases and J by 8 bases, with 7 bases of the junction left unmatched. This CDR3 comprises 14 residues.

The chain carries TRBV10-3 and TRBJ1-4; 9 bases agree with TRBD1. The CDR3 totals 14 residues. Per germline, CDR1 ENHRY and CDR2 SYGVKD. J gave up 10 bases and V 6 bases, and 9 bases lay outside the gene matches. As DNA, the CDR3 is TGTGCCATCAGCCCGGGACAGGGTAGGGTAAAACTGTTTTTT. Translation: CAISPGQGRVKLFF.

This sequence joins TRBV19 and TRBJ1-5; TRBD1 agrees at 7 bases. The germline CDR1 and CDR2 sequences are LNHDA and SQIVND (reference sequence). V lost 6 bases and J lost 5; bases outside the gene matches: 10. The CDR3 runs to 15 residues. CDR3 amino acids: CASSDRARGDQPQHF. CDR3 coding DNA: TGTGCCAGTAGCGACAGGGCGCGAGGGGATCAGCCCCAGCATTTT.

The chain couples TRBV28 to TRBJ2-4; TRBD2 might be the D (5 bases). The V and J ends lost 4 bases and 0 bases respectively, with 13 bases between them. CDR1 is MDHEN and CDR2 is SYDVKM in the germline V gene. The CDR3 spans 16 residues. For the CDR3, the DNA is TGTGCCAGCAGTTCCTCGAGGGAAGTAGCCAAAAACATTCAGTACTTC. It is translated as CASSSSREVAKNIQYF.

The V call is TRBV6-5, the J call TRBJ1-5; D is unclear. In germline, CDR1 is MNHEY, CDR2 SVGAGI. V lost 6 bases and J 3 bases, leaving 12 bases between the germline ends. This CDR3 has 14 residues. The CDR3: CASRGSRPNQPQHF. Here the CDR3 DNA reads TGTGCCAGCAGGGGCAGCCGTCCCAATCAGCCCCAGCATTTT.